This T cell receptor beta chain was recorded in a study of T-cell memory formation after mild COVID-19. TCRdb reanalysed the 5' RACE reads using MiXCR and keeps one entry per CDR3 protein. This repertoire shows over 450,000 distinct CDR3 sequences, around 21% found once; its top ten account for around an eighth. This CDR3 is built from 15 residues. V shed 5 bases and J shed 0 bases, with 11 bases lying between them. CDR1 and CDR2 from the germline V gene are LNHDA and SQIVND (reference sequence). Study results and caveats: Clones that contracted from day 15 to 85 had balanced CD4/CD8; later expanders were CD4+ biased.

There are a few counts of this clonotype. Antigen unknown. The clonotype originates from an adult woman who had mild COVID-19 (a few samples of this study predate the infection). Cell type and time point are not known. The chain recombines TRBV19 with TRBJ2-1; TRBD2 might be the D (6 bases). The sequenced material came from PBMCs or a T cell subset sorted from them (not recorded which). For the CDR3, the DNA is TGTGCCAGTAGTGGTAGCGGCAGCTCCTACAATGAGCAGTTCTTC. Translation: CASSGSGSSYNEQFF.